The 30 T cell receptor beta chains reported below all come from one sample, sequenced in a study of blood T cell repertoires in COVID-19. Only in-frame clones appear in the TCRdb table, and some are missing; sequencing was by immunoSEQ multiplex PCR. The table has about 240,000 clones, roughly 82% seen once. Material for sequencing was peripheral blood. The receptors originated from a woman in her 70s with acute or convalescent COVID-19.

The genes are TRBV28 and TRBJ1-1, with D uncertain. V shed 7 bases and J shed 1 base, with 13 bases lying between them. Germline V gives CDR1 MDHEN, CDR2 SYDVKM. CDR3 length: 14 residues. Written as DNA, the CDR3 is TGTGCCAGCACCTACCTACAGAGGAACACTGAAGCTTTCTTT. As protein: CASTYLQRNTEAFF.

The chain is built from TRBV5-6 and TRBJ2-7; tentative D call: TRBD2 (5 bases). This CDR3 region has 13 residues. Between the trimmed V and J ends, which lost 1 base and 6 bases, there was a span of 11 bases. Germline V gene lookup returns CDR1 SGHDT and CDR2 YYEEEE. The CDR3 DNA is TGTGCCAGCAGCTTGTGGCCCGGGGTCGAGCAGTACTTC. Translation: CASSLWPGVEQYF.

J is TRBJ2-5 and V is TRBV7-2; TRBD2 matches at 11 bases. This CDR3 has 17 residues. Germline CDR1 reads SGHTA; CDR2 reads FQGNSA. J gave up 5 bases and V 5 bases, and 13 bases lay outside the gene matches. In DNA form, the CDR3 reads TGTGCCAGCAGCCCCGGTGGTAGCGGGGGGGCCGGGGAGACCCAGTACTTC. Translation gives CASSPGGSGGAGETQYF.

The rearrangement uses TRBV5-1 and TRBJ1-2, with 7 positions matching TRBD1. Trimming at V came to 5 bases and at J to 5 bases, leaving 6 bases not matched to a gene. The CDR3 runs 13 residues. The germline V gene encodes CDR1 SGHRS and CDR2 YFSETQ. CDR3 region: CASSHTGEYGYTF. DNA for the CDR3: TGCGCCAGCAGTCACACAGGGGAATATGGCTACACCTTC.

V gene TRBV19 combines with J gene TRBJ1-5; D is unclear. V was clipped by 4 bases and J by 1 base, with 11 bases between them. Germline V gene lookup returns CDR1 LNHDA and CDR2 SQIVND (reference sequence). The CDR3 sequence is 15 residues long. The CDR3 nucleotides are TGTGCCAGTAGTACCCTACTGCGAAGCAATCAGCCCCAGCATTTT. Translating gives CASSTLLRSNQPQHF.

The chain couples TRBV4-1 to TRBJ2-1; 10 bases align to TRBD2. This CDR3 comprises 15 residues. The J segment lost 3 bases and the V segment lost 4 bases, leaving 3 bases of the junction unmatched. CDR1 and CDR2 (germline): MGHRA, YSYEKL. The CDR3 sequence: CASSLTSGVYNEQFF. CDR3 coding DNA: TGCGCCAGCAGCCTCACTAGCGGGGTCTACAATGAGCAGTTCTTC.

CDR3 residues: CASKETDPSYNSPLHF. The CDR3 nucleotides are TGTGCCAGTAAAGAGACAGACCCCTCCTATAATTCACCCCTCCACTTT. V usage is TRBV19 and J usage is TRBJ1-6; D is perhaps TRBD1 (5 bases). V was cut by 7 bases and J by 0 bases, with 13 bases left in between. CDR1 and CDR2 from the germline V gene are LNHDA and SQIVND (reference sequence). CDR3 length equals 16 residues.

The V call is TRBV5-5, the J call TRBJ1-2; tentatively, D is TRBD1 (5 bases). Trimming removed 0 bases from V and 3 bases from J, with 15 bases in between. The CDR3 loop spans 16 amino acids. CDR1 SGHKS and CDR2 YYEKEE come from the germline V gene (reference sequence). As DNA, the CDR3 is TGTGCCAGCAGCTTGGGAAGATCAGGGAAGGACTATGGCTACACCTTC. Protein product: CASSLGRSGKDYGYTF. Variable domain in full (rest from reference TRBV5-5 and TRBJ1-2): DAGVTQSPTHLIKTRGQQVTLRCSPISGHKSVSWYQQVLGQGPQFIFQYYEKEERGRGNFPDRFSARQFPNYSSELNVNALLLGDSALYLCASSLGRSGKDYGYTFGSGTRLTVV.

V and J are TRBV5-8 and TRBJ1-1; D remains unclear. The V and J ends lost 3 bases and 5 bases respectively, with 8 bases between them. The germline V gene has CDR1 SGHTS and CDR2 YDEGEE. This CDR3 is 12 amino acids long. The DNA of the CDR3 is TGTGCCAGCAGCTCCCTGAGGACTGAAGCTTTCTTT. This sequence encodes CASSSLRTEAFF.

The rearrangement uses TRBV6-6 and TRBJ1-5; D is undetermined. CDR3 length: 14 residues. The germline V gene encodes CDR1 MNHNY and CDR2 SVGAGI (reference sequence). With 3 bases removed from V and 7 bases from J, the gap between germline ends came to 13 bases. The CDR3, as DNA: TGTGCCAGCAGTTATCGGCAGGTAGAACAGCCCCAGCATTTT. Residues: CASSYRQVEQPQHF.

The J gene is TRBJ1-5, the V gene TRBV19, with TRBD1 matching over 9 bases. The V segment lost 6 bases and the J segment 4 bases; nucleotides outside the gene matches: 10. This CDR3 contains 16 residues. Germline loops: CDR1 LNHDA, CDR2 SQIVND (reference sequence). CDR3 in amino acids: CASSIQTGTGNQPQHF. The DNA for the CDR3 is TGTGCCAGTAGCATCCAAACCGGGACAGGGAATCAGCCCCAGCATTTT.

This clone was seen only once. J is TRBJ1-6 and V is TRBV19; D is perhaps TRBD1 (5 bases). Trimming removed 5 bases from V and 7 bases from J, with 12 bases in between. CDR1 is LNHDA, CDR2 SQIVND, per germline (reference sequence). The CDR3 covers 14 residues. As DNA, the CDR3 is TGTGCCAGTAGTGTCGGGGGGGGAAATTCACCCCTCCACTTT. Its translation: CASSVGGGNSPLHF.

V is TRBV10-2 and J is TRBJ2-3, with TRBD2 identical over 14 bases. Unmatched junction bases numbered 4, after V lost 2 bases and J lost 0 bases. The CDR3 is made up of 18 amino acids. CDR1 and CDR2 (germline): WSHSY, SAAADI. CDR3 nucleotide sequence: TGCGCCAGCAGTGAGGGACTAGCGGGGGGACTCAGCACAGATACGCAGTATTTT. Protein: CASSEGLAGGLSTDTQYF.

V and J are TRBV6-6 and TRBJ1-1; 7 bases align to TRBD1. V was clipped by 5 bases and J by 0 bases; unmatched bases: 3. The CDR3 contains 14 residues. Germline V gene data show CDR1 as MNHNY and CDR2 as SVGAGI (reference sequence). The CDR3 is CASSQDRLNTEAFF. The CDR3 nucleotides are TGTGCCAGCAGTCAGGACAGGTTGAACACTGAAGCTTTCTTT.

CDR3 loop: CASTGNRRPSNQPQHF. The DNA of the CDR3 is TGTGCCAGTACAGGGAACAGACGTCCTAGCAATCAGCCCCAGCATTTT. V is TRBV19 and J is TRBJ1-5; TRBD1 is a possible D gene (5 bases). The germline V gene encodes CDR1 LNHDA and CDR2 SQIVND (reference sequence). The CDR3 totals 16 residues. V gave up 7 bases and J gave up 0 bases, with 16 bases separating them.

This clone was observed a handful of times. The chain recombines TRBV19 with TRBJ2-7; 8 bases are a match to TRBD1. Germline V gene lookup returns CDR1 LNHDA and CDR2 SQIVND (reference sequence). This CDR3 is built from 13 residues. Trimming removed 9 bases from V and 3 bases from J; junction bases left unmatched: 7. This CDR3 reads CASRQGRGYEQYF. The CDR3 coding sequence is TGTGCCAGCAGACAGGGGCGAGGCTACGAGCAGTACTTC.

This sequence joins TRBV2 and TRBJ1-2, with D unresolved. Germline V lookup: CDR1 SNHLY, CDR2 FYNNEI. V lost 4 bases and J 6 bases, leaving 15 bases between the germline ends. The CDR3 is made up of 14 amino acids. CDR3 DNA sequence: TGTGCCAGCAGTGTCAGTGACATGATCAATGGCTACACCTTC. Protein: CASSVSDMINGYTF.

This rearrangement joins TRBV5-1 to TRBJ2-2; 7 bases line up with TRBD2. V dropped 4 bases and J dropped 2; count of bases not matched to a gene: 2. Germline CDR1 reads SGHRS; CDR2 reads YFSETQ. The CDR3 has 14 residues. The CDR3 protein is CASSGGGNTGELFF. The CDR3 bases are TGCGCCAGCAGCGGCGGGGGAAACACCGGGGAGCTGTTTTTT. Full variable domain (missing parts from reference TRBV5-1 and TRBJ2-2): KAGVTQTPRYLIKTRGQQVTLSCSPISGHRSVSWYQQTPGQGLQFLFEYFSETQRNKGNFPGRFSGRQFSNSRSEMNVSTLELGDSALYLCASSGGGNTGELFFGEGSRLTVL.

This chain joins TRBV5-1 and TRBJ2-5, with TRBD1 matching 9 bases. Germline assignment: CDR1 SGHRS and CDR2 YFSETQ. The junction had 3 bases not matched to a gene; V was cut back by 1 base and J by 5 bases. There are 14 residues in the CDR3. Here the CDR3 reads CASSLTGGAETQYF. As DNA, the CDR3 is TGCGCCAGCAGCTTGACAGGGGGCGCGGAGACCCAGTACTTC.

The chain recombines TRBV5-1 with TRBJ2-2, with a possible D match to TRBD2 (6 bases). The V and J ends lost 3 bases and 3 bases respectively, with 9 bases between them. The CDR3 has 14 residues. The germline V gene encodes CDR1 SGHRS and CDR2 YFSETQ. CDR3 protein: CASSSREDTGELFF. The CDR3 DNA is TGCGCCAGCAGCTCGAGGGAGGACACCGGGGAGCTGTTTTTT.

The genes are TRBV29-1 and TRBJ2-7; D might be TRBD2 (5 bases). Germline V gene sequence: CDR1 SQVTM, CDR2 ANQGSEA. This CDR3 has 14 amino acids. Trimming left V 1 base short and J 6 bases short, with 16 bases between. CDR3 sequence (DNA): TGCAGCGTTGAAGGAGGAGGAGGCCTCTCCGAGCAGTACTTC. Translation gives CSVEGGGGLSEQYF.

The chain links TRBV27 to TRBJ2-7; D possibly corresponds to TRBD2 (6 bases). The CDR3 has 16 amino acids. Trimming cost V 2 bases and J 3 bases, with 17 bases left between them. Germline V gives CDR1 MNHEY, CDR2 SMNVEV (reference sequence). The CDR3 coding sequence is TGTGCCAGCAGTTTAAGCAGAACCGGGGGTGACTACGAGCAGTACTTC. It translates to CASSLSRTGGDYEQYF.

The chain has TRBV7-9 and TRBJ1-1, with D perhaps TRBD1 (6 bases). CDR3 length: 10 amino acids. Germline CDR1 is SEHNR and CDR2 is FQNEAQ (reference sequence). The ends were cut back, 9 bases at V and 8 bases at J, with 10 bases in the middle. CDR3 coding DNA: TGTGCCAGTCCGGGACACGAAGCTTTCTTT. As protein: CASPGHEAFF. The whole variable domain, remainder taken from reference TRBV7-9 and TRBJ1-1, is DTGVSQNPRHKITKRGQNVTFRCDPISEHNRLYWYRQTLGQGPEFLTYFQNEAQLEKSRLLSDRFSAERPKGSFSTLEIQRTEQGDSAMYLCASPGHEAFFGQGTRLTVV.

V and J are TRBV6-1 and TRBJ1-6; 8 nucleotides align to TRBD1. CDR3 length: 16 residues. V dropped 2 bases and J dropped 9; count of bases not matched to a gene: 9. Germline assignment: CDR1 MNHNS and CDR2 SASEGT. This chain's CDR3 is CASSESISTGVSPLHF. The CDR3 DNA reads as TGTGCCAGCAGTGAAAGTATATCGACAGGGGTTTCACCCCTCCACTTT.

The chain links TRBV5-1 to TRBJ1-2; 7 bases line up with TRBD1. CDR1 SGHRS and CDR2 YFSETQ come from the germline V gene. V dropped 3 bases and J dropped 8; count of bases not matched to a gene: 7. The CDR3 consists of 13 residues. DNA for the CDR3: TGCGCCAGCAGCTGGGAGCCGGGACAGGGCTACACCTTC. It specifies CASSWEPGQGYTF.

The chain employs TRBV2 and TRBJ2-4; the match to TRBD1 covers 11 bases. Per germline, CDR1 SNHLY and CDR2 FYNNEI. J lost 6 bases, V lost 4 bases, and 5 bases had no gene match. The CDR3 length is 15 residues. CDR3 in amino acids: CASSGGTGGRNIQYF. The CDR3 nucleotides read TGTGCCAGCAGTGGGGGGACAGGGGGTCGAAACATTCAGTACTTC.

The chain uses TRBV9 and TRBJ2-1, with 9 bases lining up with TRBD1. The length of the CDR3 is 15 residues. Trimming cost V 0 bases and J 8 bases; bases outside gene matches: 6. From germline, CDR1 is SGDLS and CDR2 YYNGEE. The CDR3 DNA is TGTGCCAGCAGCGTAGCGGGACAGGGAGTGGATGAGCAGTTCTTC. This gives the protein CASSVAGQGVDEQFF.

The gene calls are TRBV6-2 or TRBV6-3 and TRBJ1-2; D is perhaps TRBD1 (6 bases). CDR1 and CDR2 (germline): MNHEY, SVGEGT. Trimming removed 6 bases at V and 5 bases at J, with 13 bases between. The CDR3 sequence is 13 residues long. CDR3 nucleotides: TGTGCCAGCAGCAACAGGGTTAGTTATGGCTACACCTTC. Amino acids: CASSNRVSYGYTF.

The chain combines TRBV7-9 with TRBJ1-6, with a weak D call TRBD1 (6 bases). The CDR3 loop spans 12 amino acids. Trimming took off 5 bases at V and 8 bases at J, with 7 bases between the two ends. Germline V gene lookup returns CDR1 SEHNR and CDR2 FQNEAQ (reference sequence). The CDR3 DNA reads as TGTGCCAGCAGCCACAGGGATTCACCCCTCCACTTT. This gives the protein CASSHRDSPLHF.

The chain couples TRBV6-5 to TRBJ2-7; 10 bases map to TRBD1. This CDR3 is 14 amino acids long. Germline V gene sequence: CDR1 MNHEY, CDR2 SVGAGI. With V trimmed by 5 bases and J by 6 bases, 7 bases remained unmatched. Written as DNA, the CDR3 is TGTGCCAGCAGTCCGGGGACAGGGGTTTCCGAGCAGTACTTC. It specifies CASSPGTGVSEQYF.